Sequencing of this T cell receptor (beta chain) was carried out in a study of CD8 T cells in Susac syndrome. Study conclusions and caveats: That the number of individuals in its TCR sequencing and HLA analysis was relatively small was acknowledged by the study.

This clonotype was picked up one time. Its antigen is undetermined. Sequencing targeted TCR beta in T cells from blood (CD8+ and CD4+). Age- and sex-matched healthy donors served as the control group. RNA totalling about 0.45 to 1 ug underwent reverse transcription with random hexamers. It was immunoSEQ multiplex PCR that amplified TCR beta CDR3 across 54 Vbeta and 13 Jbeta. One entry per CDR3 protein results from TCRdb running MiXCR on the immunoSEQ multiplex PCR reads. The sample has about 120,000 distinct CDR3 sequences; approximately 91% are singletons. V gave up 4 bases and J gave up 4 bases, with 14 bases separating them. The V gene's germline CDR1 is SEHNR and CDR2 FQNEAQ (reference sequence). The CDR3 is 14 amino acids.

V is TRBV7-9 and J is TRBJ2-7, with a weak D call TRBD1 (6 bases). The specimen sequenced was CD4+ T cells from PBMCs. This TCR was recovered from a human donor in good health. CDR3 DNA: TGTGCCAGCAGCTCCAGGGGTCGAGGATACGAGCAGTACTTC. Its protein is CASSSRGRGYEQYF.